A selection of T cell receptor beta chains follows, all from one sample in a study of T cell changes during pregnancy in multiple sclerosis. Using immunoSEQ multiplex PCR, the repertoire was profiled, and TCRdb retains in-frame clones only, with some absent. Of tens of thousands of clones listed, 90% are singletons. The sample here was CD4+ T cells from peripheral blood mononuclear cells, taken in the second trimester of pregnancy. The receptors were sampled from a female donor with multiple sclerosis, enrolled in a pregnancy study. Both conserved end residues are part of each CDR3. Fields, in order: clone size, V gene, J gene, D gene, CDR3 DNA, CDR3 protein. A D gene is named only where the DNA matches it firmly. A clone size is listed for some rows: how often the clone was seen (once, few, many), or a class if it is expanded.

size: NA; V: TRBV7-9; J: TRBJ1-2; D: NA; DNA: TGTGCCAGCAGCAAGACAGAAGCCTATGGCTACACCTTC; CDR3: CASSKTEAYGYTF
size: NA; V: TRBV18; J: TRBJ1-1; D: TRBD1; DNA: TGTGCCAGCTCACCACGGACAGGGGTGGGCACTGAAGCTTTCTTT; CDR3: CASSPRTGVGTEAFF
size: NA; V: TRBV7-9; J: TRBJ2-6; D: NA; DNA: TGTGCCAGCAGCTTCCCGGACAGACTGGATGGGGCCAACGTCCTGACTTTC; CDR3: CASSFPDRLDGANVLTF
size: NA; V: TRBV5-4; J: TRBJ2-2; D: TRBD2; DNA: TGTGCCAGCAGCCCGGGACTAGAGGCCGGGGAGCTGTTTTTT; CDR3: CASSPGLEAGELFF
size: NA; V: TRBV19; J: TRBJ2-3; D: TRBD1; DNA: TGTGCCAGTAGTGGAACCGGGACAGCGGAAGATACGCAGTATTTT; CDR3: CASSGTGTAEDTQYF
size: NA; V: TRBV10-3; J: TRBJ1-1; D: TRBD1; DNA: TGTGCCATAACGCCCTTCGACAGGGGCACTGAAGCTTTCTTT; CDR3: CAITPFDRGTEAFF
size: NA; V: TRBV2; J: TRBJ1-5; D: NA; DNA: TGTGCCAGCAGTGAATCACAGGGAAACAATCAGCCCCAGCATTTT; CDR3: CASSESQGNNQPQHF
size: NA; V: TRBV10-3; J: TRBJ1-1; D: NA; DNA: TGTGCCATCTCGACGGGCCAGGGCTTTGAAGCTTTCTTT; CDR3: CAISTGQGFEAFF
size: NA; V: TRBV25-1; J: TRBJ1-4; D: TRBD1; DNA: TGTGCCAGCAGGGGACAGGGGGCCTCTAATGAAAAACTGTTTTTT; CDR3: CASRGQGASNEKLFF
size: once; V: TRBV9; J: TRBJ2-5; D: NA; DNA: TGTGCCAGCAGGAGTAGCCCCGCGGAGACCCAGTACTTC; CDR3: CASRSSPAETQYF
size: NA; V: TRBV6-5; J: TRBJ1-2; D: NA; DNA: TGTGCCAGCAGTCCCAGACAGTTCTATGGCTACACCTTC; CDR3: CASSPRQFYGYTF